Shown below are 19 T cell receptor beta chains from a single sample sequenced in a study of response to subunit inactivated influenza vaccine. One entry per CDR3 protein, called by TCRdb with MiXCR from the RT-PCR reads. Altogether 500,000 to 600,000 distinct CDR3 sequences are present, 10% to 15% being singletons, with the ten largest covering roughly a tenth. Sequencing was performed on PBMCs from blood, taken on the day of vaccination. The receptors shown here come from a man aged 50-60 years who received an inactivated influenza vaccine.

This clonotype has a count of ten or more. The V call is TRBV29-1, the J call TRBJ2-1; a possible D gene is TRBD2 (6 bases). The germline V gene has CDR1 SQVTM and CDR2 ANQGSEA. Between the trimmed V and J ends, which lost 6 bases and 5 bases, there was a span of 8 bases. The CDR3 runs to 11 residues. The CDR3 region is CSVGGDNEQFF. CDR3 bases: TGCAGCGTCGGAGGGGACAATGAGCAGTTCTTC.

This clonotype occurred a few times. The chain employs TRBV29-1 and TRBJ1-4; maybe TRBD1 (5 bases). The V end lost 4 bases, the J end lost 6 bases, and 12 bases lay between the germline ends. This CDR3 spans 13 amino acids. The V gene's germline CDR1 is SQVTM and CDR2 ANQGSEA. The DNA for the CDR3 is TGCAGCGTTGCAGGGTCGACGGATGAAAAACTGTTTTTT. Translating gives CSVAGSTDEKLFF.

This clonotype was detected many times. The chain uses TRBV7-9 and TRBJ2-1; D may be TRBD2 (5 bases). The CDR3 spans 17 residues. Germline CDR1 and CDR2: SEHNR and FQNEAQ (reference sequence). V gave up 1 base and J gave up 0 bases, with 13 bases separating them. CDR3 sequence (DNA): TGTGCCAGCAGCTTAGGGGCGGGCGGAGGCTCCTACAATGAGCAGTTCTTC. As protein: CASSLGAGGGSYNEQFF. The full variable domain, its missing parts supplied by reference TRBV7-9 and TRBJ2-1, is DTGVSQNPRHKITKRGQNVTFRCDPISEHNRLYWYRQTLGQGPEFLTYFQNEAQLEKSRLLSDRFSAERPKGSFSTLEIQRTEQGDSAMYLCASSLGAGGGSYNEQFFGPGTRLTVL.

This clonotype was detected a few times. This chain uses TRBV29-1 with TRBJ2-1, with D perhaps TRBD2 (6 bases). CDR3 length: 16 amino acids. The V end was cut by 6 bases, the J end by 0 bases, with 18 bases between. CDR1 is SQVTM, CDR2 ANQGSEA, per germline. DNA for the CDR3: TGCAGCGTCCCCGCCGGAGGGTTGAGCTCCTACAATGAGCAGTTCTTC. Its protein is CSVPAGGLSSYNEQFF.

Only a few counts were recorded for this clonotype. The chain has TRBV20-1 and TRBJ1-5; D may be TRBD1 (5 bases). CDR1 is DFQATT and CDR2 is SNEGSKA in the germline V gene (reference sequence). The CDR3 is 17 residues long. Trimming left V 0 bases short and J 3 bases short, with 18 bases between. The CDR3: CSARDWARDAINQPQHF. CDR3 sequence (DNA): TGCAGTGCTAGAGATTGGGCACGGGACGCGATCAATCAGCCCCAGCATTTT.

This clonotype has only a few counts. The V call is TRBV6-2 or TRBV6-3, the J call TRBJ2-7; D is unresolved. CDR3 length: 14 amino acids. V was pared by 3 bases and J by 3 bases, with 12 bases between. Per the germline V gene, CDR1 is MNHEY and CDR2 is SVGEGT. CDR3 bases: TGTGCCAGCAGTTATGGCAGACGGTTCTACGAGCAGTACTTC. Protein product: CASSYGRRFYEQYF.

This clonotype showed up just a few times. This chain uses TRBV10-3 with TRBJ2-5; D is undetermined. The CDR3 totals 13 residues. Germline V gene lookup returns CDR1 ENHRY and CDR2 SYGVKD. The V and J ends lost 8 bases and 3 bases respectively, with 13 bases between them. The CDR3 loop reads CAIGLEYEETQYF. CDR3 bases: TGTGCCATCGGGCTAGAGTACGAAGAGACCCAGTACTTC.

This clonotype was seen just once. The rearrangement links TRBV20-1 to TRBJ2-5, with 8 bases identical to TRBD2. With V trimmed by 3 bases and J by 4 bases, 7 bases remained unmatched. CDR1 and CDR2 from the germline V gene are DFQATT and SNEGSKA (reference sequence). This CDR3 is built from 14 residues. The CDR3 loop reads CSASVGGAVETQYF. In DNA form, the CDR3 reads TGCAGTGCTAGTGTCGGGGGGGCCGTAGAGACCCAGTACTTC.

This clonotype showed up just a few times. This rearrangement joins TRBV4-3 to TRBJ2-3; no clear D. This CDR3 region has 15 residues. Germline V gene data show CDR1 as LGHNA and CDR2 as YSLEER. The V end lost 1 base, the J end lost 2 bases, and 10 bases lay between the germline ends. As DNA, the CDR3 is TGCGCCAGCAGCCAAGCAGGAATGGCCACAGATACGCAGTATTTT. Residues: CASSQAGMATDTQYF.

There are many counts of this clonotype. The V gene is TRBV28, the J gene TRBJ1-2; D might be TRBD1 (5 bases). The germline V gene has CDR1 MDHEN and CDR2 SYDVKM. The length of the CDR3 is 13 residues. Trimming took 5 bases from V and 5 from J, leaving 12 bases between them. CDR3 sequence: CASSGGTAYGYTF. CDR3 in DNA: TGTGCCAGCAGTGGAGGGACGGCTTATGGCTACACCTTC.

This rearrangement joins TRBV7-8 to TRBJ2-1; D not resolved. This CDR3 has 15 residues. Germline V gene lookup returns CDR1 SGHVS and CDR2 FQNEAQ. V was trimmed by 1 base and J by 3 bases, leaving 10 bases between them. The chain's CDR3 is CASSLVPNNYNEQFF. In nucleotides, the CDR3 is TGTGCCAGCAGCTTAGTCCCAAACAACTACAATGAGCAGTTCTTC.

Ten or more counts support this clonotype. V gene TRBV7-9 combines with J gene TRBJ1-6; D not resolved. Germline-derived CDR1 and CDR2 are SEHNR and FQNEAQ (reference sequence). The CDR3 sequence is 14 residues long. Trimming cost V 3 bases and J 7 bases, with 10 bases left between them. CDR3 DNA sequence: TGTGCCAGCAGCTTGGGTTTTAGAAATTCACCCCTCCACTTT. Amino acid sequence: CASSLGFRNSPLHF.

This clonotype was seen a handful of times. The chain couples TRBV20-1 to TRBJ2-7; no definite D call. The ends were cut back, 3 bases at V and 6 bases at J, with 12 bases in the middle. CDR1 DFQATT and CDR2 SNEGSKA come from the germline V gene (reference sequence). The CDR3 loop spans 12 amino acids. The CDR3 sequence is CSARDGGAEQYF. The CDR3 DNA reads TGCAGTGCTAGGGACGGCGGTGCCGAGCAGTACTTC.

This clonotype came up many times. V usage is TRBV20-1 and J usage is TRBJ2-5; TRBD1 or TRBD2 may be the D gene (5 bases each). The CDR3 has 12 residues. From germline, CDR1 is DFQATT and CDR2 SNEGSKA (reference sequence). Trimming pared 3 bases from V and 5 bases from J, leaving 10 bases between. The CDR3 coding sequence is TGCAGTGCTAGCGGGGACGTCGAGACCCAGTACTTC. This gives the protein CSASGDVETQYF.

The V and J genes are TRBV2 and TRBJ2-5; 10 bases are a match to TRBD1. V trimming: 9 bases; J trimming: 3 bases; junction bases outside the gene matches: 1. Germline CDR1 is SNHLY and CDR2 is FYNNEI. This CDR3 is 12 amino acids long. CDR3 nucleotides: TGTGCCAGGGGGACAGGGGAAGAGACCCAGTACTTC. This sequence encodes CARGTGEETQYF.

The rearrangement uses TRBV6-2 or TRBV6-3 and TRBJ2-7; 11 bases agree with TRBD2. J gave up 3 bases and V 6 bases, and 4 bases lay outside the gene matches. This CDR3 comprises 14 residues. Germline assignment: CDR1 MNHEY and CDR2 SVGEGT. CDR3 DNA sequence: TGTGCCAGCAGAGTAACTAGCGGGAGCTACGAGCAGTACTTC. This gives the protein CASRVTSGSYEQYF.

The genes are TRBV7-8 and TRBJ2-5, with 8 bases matching TRBD1. This CDR3 comprises 18 residues. The V segment lost 1 base and the J segment 5 bases; nucleotides outside the gene matches: 15. Germline assignment: CDR1 SGHVS and CDR2 FQNEAQ. CDR3 amino acids: CASSLDLKWGQEGETQYF. The CDR3 DNA follows: TGTGCCAGCAGCTTAGACCTCAAGTGGGGACAGGAGGGGGAGACCCAGTACTTC.

V gene TRBV10-1 combines with J gene TRBJ2-1; D not certain. V was shortened by 4 bases and J by 7 bases, with 11 bases between the two germline ends. The CDR3 length is 13 residues. Looked up from germline, CDR1 is WNHNN and CDR2 is SYGVQD (reference sequence). The CDR3 bases are TGCGCCAGCAGTGGGGCAATCCCTAATGAGCAGTTCTTC. Translated: CASSGAIPNEQFF.

This clonotype was seen only a few times. V usage is TRBV12-3 or TRBV12-4 and J usage is TRBJ2-3, with 15 bases lining up with TRBD2. The CDR3 runs to 16 residues. With V trimmed by 7 bases and J by 3 bases, 5 bases remained unmatched. The CDR3 nucleotides are TGTGCCAGCACCGATGGGACTAGCGGGAGGACAGATACGCAGTATTTT. Its translation is CASTDGTSGRTDTQYF.